This T cell receptor beta chain was captured in a study of T cells in Graves' hyperthyroidism and ophthalmopathy. Germline V gene data show CDR1 as MNHEY and CDR2 as SVGAGI. There are 16 residues in the CDR3. The V segment lost 2 bases and the J segment 5 bases; nucleotides outside the gene matches: 8. The source material, RNA transcripts, was used to amplify TCR beta CDR3 regions. With the HTBI primer set, the TCR CDR3 went through a first round of RT-PCR. TCRdb reprocessed the multiplex PCR reads via MiXCR and lists one record per CDR3 protein. The sample carries 550,000 to 850,000 distinct CDR3 sequences, roughly 20% recorded once.

Source material: blood. This TCR came from a woman aged 45-65 years with Graves' hyperthyroidism that later progressed to Graves' ophthalmopathy. The rearrangement joins TRBV6-5 to TRBJ2-2; 7 bases line up with TRBD1. CDR3: CASSYLGQGVTGELFF. As DNA, the CDR3 is TGTGCCAGCAGTTACCTAGGGCAGGGGGTGACCGGGGAGCTGTTTTTT.